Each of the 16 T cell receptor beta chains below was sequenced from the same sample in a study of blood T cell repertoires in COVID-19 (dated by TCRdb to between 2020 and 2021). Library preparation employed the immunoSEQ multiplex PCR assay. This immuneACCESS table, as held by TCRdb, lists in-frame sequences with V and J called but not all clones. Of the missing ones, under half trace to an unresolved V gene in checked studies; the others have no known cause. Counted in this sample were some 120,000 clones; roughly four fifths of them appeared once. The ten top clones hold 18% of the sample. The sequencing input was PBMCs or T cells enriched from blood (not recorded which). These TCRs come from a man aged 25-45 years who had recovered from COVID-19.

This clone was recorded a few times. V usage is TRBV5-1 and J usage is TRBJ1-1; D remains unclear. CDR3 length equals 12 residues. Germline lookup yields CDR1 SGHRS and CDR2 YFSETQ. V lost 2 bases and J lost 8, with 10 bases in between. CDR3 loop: CASSFGQAEAFF. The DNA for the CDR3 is TGCGCCAGCAGCTTTGGGCAGGCAGAAGCTTTCTTT.

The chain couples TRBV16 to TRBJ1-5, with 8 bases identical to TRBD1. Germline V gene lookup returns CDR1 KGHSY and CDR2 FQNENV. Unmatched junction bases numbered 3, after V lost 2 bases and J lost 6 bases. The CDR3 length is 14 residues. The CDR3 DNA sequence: TGTGCCAGCAGCCAAGAGGACAGGGTTCAGCCCCAGCATTTT. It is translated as CASSQEDRVQPQHF.

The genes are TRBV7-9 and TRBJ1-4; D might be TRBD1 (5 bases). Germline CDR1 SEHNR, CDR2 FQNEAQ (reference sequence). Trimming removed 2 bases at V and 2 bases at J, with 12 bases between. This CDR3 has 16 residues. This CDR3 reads CASSLSLTVTNEKLFF. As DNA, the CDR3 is TGTGCCAGCAGCTTATCCTTGACAGTGACTAATGAAAAACTGTTTTTT.

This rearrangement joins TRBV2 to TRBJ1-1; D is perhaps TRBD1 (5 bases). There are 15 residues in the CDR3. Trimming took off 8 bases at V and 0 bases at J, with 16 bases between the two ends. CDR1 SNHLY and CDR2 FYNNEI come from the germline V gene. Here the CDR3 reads CASCRRDGVNTEAFF. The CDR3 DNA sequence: TGTGCCAGCTGCAGGAGGGACGGGGTGAACACTGAAGCTTTCTTT.

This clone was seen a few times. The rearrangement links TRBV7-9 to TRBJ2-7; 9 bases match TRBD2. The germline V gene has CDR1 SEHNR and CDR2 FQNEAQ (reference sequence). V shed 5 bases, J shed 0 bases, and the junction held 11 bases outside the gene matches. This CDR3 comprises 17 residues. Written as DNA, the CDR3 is TGTGCCAGCAGCCGAACCACTAGCGGGCCTAGCTCCTACGAGCAGTACTTC. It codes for CASSRTTSGPSSYEQYF. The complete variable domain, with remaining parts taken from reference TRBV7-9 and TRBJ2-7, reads DTGVSQNPRHKITKRGQNVTFRCDPISEHNRLYWYRQTLGQGPEFLTYFQNEAQLEKSRLLSDRFSAERPKGSFSTLEIQRTEQGDSAMYLCASSRTTSGPSSYEQYFGPGTRLTVT.

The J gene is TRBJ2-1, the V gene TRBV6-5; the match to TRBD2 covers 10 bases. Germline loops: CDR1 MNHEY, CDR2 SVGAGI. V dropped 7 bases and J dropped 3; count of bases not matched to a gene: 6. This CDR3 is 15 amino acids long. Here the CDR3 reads CASTQAGGIYNEQFF. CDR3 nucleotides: TGTGCCAGCACCCAAGCGGGAGGGATCTACAATGAGCAGTTCTTC.

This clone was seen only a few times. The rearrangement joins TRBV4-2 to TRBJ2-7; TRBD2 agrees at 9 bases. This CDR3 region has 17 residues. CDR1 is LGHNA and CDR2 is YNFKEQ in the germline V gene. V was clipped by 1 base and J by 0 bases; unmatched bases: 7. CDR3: CASSQVSSGRNSYEQYF. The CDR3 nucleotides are TGTGCCAGCAGCCAAGTGTCGAGCGGGAGGAACTCCTACGAGCAGTACTTC.

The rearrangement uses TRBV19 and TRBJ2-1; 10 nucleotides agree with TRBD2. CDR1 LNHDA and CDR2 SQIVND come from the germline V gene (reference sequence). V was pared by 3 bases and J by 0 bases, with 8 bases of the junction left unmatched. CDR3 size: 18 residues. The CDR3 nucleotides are TGTGCCAGTAGTATGAGTAGCGGGAGGTATAGCTCCTACAATGAGCAGTTCTTC. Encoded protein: CASSMSSGRYSSYNEQFF.

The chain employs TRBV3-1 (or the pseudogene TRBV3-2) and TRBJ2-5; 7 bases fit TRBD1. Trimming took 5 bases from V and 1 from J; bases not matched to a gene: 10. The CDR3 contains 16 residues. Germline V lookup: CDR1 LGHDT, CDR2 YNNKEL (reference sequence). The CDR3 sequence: CASSFPETGIQETQYF. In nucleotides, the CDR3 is TGTGCCAGCAGCTTCCCGGAGACAGGGATCCAAGAGACCCAGTACTTC.

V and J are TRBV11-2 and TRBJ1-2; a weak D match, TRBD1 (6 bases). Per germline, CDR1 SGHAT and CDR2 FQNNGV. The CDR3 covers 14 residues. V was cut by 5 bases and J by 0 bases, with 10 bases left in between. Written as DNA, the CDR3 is TGTGCCAGCAGCCGCGACAGGACTAACTATGGCTACACCTTC. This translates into CASSRDRTNYGYTF.

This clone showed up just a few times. As DNA, the CDR3 is TGTGCCAGCTCACCACTCGTGAACACTGAAGCTTTCTTT. Translating it yields CASSPLVNTEAFF. This chain joins TRBV18 and TRBJ1-1; D is uncertain. The germline V and J ends were trimmed by 1 base and 0 bases, with 3 bases remaining between them. The CDR3 covers 13 residues. Germline CDR1 KGHSH, CDR2 LQKENI.

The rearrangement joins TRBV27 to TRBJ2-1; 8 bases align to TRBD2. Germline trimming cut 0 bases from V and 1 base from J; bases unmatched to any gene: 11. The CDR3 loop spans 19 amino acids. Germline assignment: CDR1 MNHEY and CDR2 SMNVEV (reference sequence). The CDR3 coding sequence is TGTGCCAGCAGTTTATCCCTACCGATAGCGGGGCGTTCCTACAATGAGCAGTTCTTC. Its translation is CASSLSLPIAGRSYNEQFF.

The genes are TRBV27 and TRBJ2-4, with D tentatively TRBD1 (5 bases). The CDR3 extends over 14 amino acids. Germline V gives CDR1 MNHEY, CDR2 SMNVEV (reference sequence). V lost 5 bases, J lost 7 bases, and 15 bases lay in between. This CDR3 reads CASSRQGLKNIQYF. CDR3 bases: TGTGCCAGCAGTCGTCAGGGTTTGAAGAACATTCAGTACTTC.

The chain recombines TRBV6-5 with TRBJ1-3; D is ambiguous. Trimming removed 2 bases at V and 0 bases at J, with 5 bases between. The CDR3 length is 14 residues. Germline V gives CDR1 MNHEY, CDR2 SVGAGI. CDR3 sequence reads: CASSYGSSGNTIYF. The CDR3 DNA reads TGTGCCAGCAGTTACGGGAGCTCTGGAAACACCATATATTTT.

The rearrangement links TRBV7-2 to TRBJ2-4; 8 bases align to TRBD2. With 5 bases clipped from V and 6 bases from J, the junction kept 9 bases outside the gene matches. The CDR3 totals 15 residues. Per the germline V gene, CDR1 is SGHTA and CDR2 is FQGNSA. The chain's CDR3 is CASSHPGLVINIQYF. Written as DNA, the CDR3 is TGTGCCAGCAGCCACCCGGGACTAGTTATAAACATTCAGTACTTC.

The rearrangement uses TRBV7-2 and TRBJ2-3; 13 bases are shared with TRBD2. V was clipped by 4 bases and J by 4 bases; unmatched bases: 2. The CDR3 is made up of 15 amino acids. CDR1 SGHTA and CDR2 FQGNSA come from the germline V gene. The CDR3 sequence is CASSWTSGGADTQYF. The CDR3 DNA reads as TGTGCCAGCAGCTGGACTAGCGGGGGAGCAGATACGCAGTATTTT.